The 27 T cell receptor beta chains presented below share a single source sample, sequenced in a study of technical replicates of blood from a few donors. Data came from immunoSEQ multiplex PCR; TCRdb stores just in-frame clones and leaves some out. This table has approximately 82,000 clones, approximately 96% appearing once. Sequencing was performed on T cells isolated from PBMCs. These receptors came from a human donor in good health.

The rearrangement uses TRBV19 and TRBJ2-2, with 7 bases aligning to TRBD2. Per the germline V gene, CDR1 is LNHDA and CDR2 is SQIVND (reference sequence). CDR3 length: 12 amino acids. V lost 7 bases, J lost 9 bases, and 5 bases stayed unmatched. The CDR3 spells CASMGGSWELFF. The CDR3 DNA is TGTGCCAGTATGGGCGGGAGTTGGGAGCTGTTTTTT.

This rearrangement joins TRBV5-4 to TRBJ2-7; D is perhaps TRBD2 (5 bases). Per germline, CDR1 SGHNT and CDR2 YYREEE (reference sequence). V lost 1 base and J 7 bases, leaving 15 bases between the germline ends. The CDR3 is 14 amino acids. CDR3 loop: CASSLTRANREQYF. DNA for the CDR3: TGTGCCAGCAGCTTGACGAGGGCCAATCGGGAGCAGTACTTC.

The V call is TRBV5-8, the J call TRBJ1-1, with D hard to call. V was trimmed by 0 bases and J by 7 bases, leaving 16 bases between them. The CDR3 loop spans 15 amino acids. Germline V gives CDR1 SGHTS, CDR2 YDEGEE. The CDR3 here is CASSLVQAPSLEAFF. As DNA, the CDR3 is TGTGCCAGCAGCTTGGTCCAGGCTCCTTCGCTTGAAGCTTTCTTT.

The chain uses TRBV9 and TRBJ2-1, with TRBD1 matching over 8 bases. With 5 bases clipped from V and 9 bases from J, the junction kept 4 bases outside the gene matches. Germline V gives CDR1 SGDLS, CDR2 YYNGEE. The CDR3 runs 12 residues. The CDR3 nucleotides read TGTGCCAGCAGTCGACAGGGGAGTGAGCAGTTCTTC. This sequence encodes CASSRQGSEQFF.

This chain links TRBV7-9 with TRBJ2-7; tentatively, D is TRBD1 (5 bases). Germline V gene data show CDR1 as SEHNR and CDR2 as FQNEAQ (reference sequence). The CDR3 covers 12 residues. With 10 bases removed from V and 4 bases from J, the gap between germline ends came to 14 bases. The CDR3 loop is CATKGLKYEQYF. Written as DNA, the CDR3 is TGTGCCACCAAGGGGCTTAAGTACGAGCAGTACTTC.

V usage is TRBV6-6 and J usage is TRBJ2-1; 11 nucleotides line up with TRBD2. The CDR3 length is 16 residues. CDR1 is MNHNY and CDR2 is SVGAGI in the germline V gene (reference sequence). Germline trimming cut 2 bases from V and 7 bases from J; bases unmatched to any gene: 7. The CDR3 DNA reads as TGTGCCAGCAGTTACCCTGGGGGACTAGCGGTAAATGAGCAGTTCTTC. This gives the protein CASSYPGGLAVNEQFF.

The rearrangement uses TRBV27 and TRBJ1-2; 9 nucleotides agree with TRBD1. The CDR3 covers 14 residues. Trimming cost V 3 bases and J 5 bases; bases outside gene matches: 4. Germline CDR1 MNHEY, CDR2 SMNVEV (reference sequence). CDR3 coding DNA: TGTGCCAGCAGTTTGGGACAGGGTAAATATGGCTACACCTTC. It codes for CASSLGQGKYGYTF.

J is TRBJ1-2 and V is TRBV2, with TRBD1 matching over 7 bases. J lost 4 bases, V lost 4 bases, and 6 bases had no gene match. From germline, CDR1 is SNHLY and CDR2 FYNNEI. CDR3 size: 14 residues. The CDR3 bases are TGTGCCAGCAGTGGTGCCGGGACAGCCTATGGCTACACCTTC. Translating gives CASSGAGTAYGYTF.

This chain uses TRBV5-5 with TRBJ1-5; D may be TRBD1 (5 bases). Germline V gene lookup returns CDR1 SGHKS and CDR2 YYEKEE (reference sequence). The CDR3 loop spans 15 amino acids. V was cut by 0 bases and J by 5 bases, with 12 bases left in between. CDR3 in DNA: TGTGCCAGCAGCTTGGCTGGACAATTCCATCAGCCCCAGCATTTT. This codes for CASSLAGQFHQPQHF.

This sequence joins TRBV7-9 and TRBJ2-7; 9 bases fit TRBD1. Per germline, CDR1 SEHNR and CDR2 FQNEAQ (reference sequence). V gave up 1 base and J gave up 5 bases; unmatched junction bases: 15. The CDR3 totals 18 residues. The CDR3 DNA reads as TGTGCCAGCAGCTTAGAGGTAGCACAATACAGGGGGCTCGACGAGCAGTACTTC. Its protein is CASSLEVAQYRGLDEQYF.

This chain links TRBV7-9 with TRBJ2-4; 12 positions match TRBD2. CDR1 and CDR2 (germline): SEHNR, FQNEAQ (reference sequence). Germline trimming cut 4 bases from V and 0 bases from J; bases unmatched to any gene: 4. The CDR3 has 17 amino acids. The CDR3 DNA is TGTGCCAGCAGCTCGACACTAGCGGGAGGAGCCAAAAACATTCAGTACTTC. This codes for CASSSTLAGGAKNIQYF.

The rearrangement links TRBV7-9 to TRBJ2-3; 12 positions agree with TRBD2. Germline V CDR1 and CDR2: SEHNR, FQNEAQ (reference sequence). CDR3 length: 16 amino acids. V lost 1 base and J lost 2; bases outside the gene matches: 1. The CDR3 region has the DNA TGTGCCAGCAGCTTAGGGACTAGCGGGATCACAGATACGCAGTATTTT. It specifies CASSLGTSGITDTQYF.

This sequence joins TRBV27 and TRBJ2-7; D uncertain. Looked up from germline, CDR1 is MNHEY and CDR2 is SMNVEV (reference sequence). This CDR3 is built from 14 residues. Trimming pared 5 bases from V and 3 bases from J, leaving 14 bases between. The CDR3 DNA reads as TGTGCCAGCAGTAATCCTGGCCCGGGCTACGAGCAGTACTTC. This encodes CASSNPGPGYEQYF.

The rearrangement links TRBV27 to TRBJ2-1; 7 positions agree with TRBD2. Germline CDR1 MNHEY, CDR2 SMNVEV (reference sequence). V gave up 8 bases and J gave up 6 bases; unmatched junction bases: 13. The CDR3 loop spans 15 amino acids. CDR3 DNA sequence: TGTGCCAGCTTAAGGGGCGGGAGAGGAAGCAATGAGCAGTTCTTC. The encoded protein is CASLRGGRGSNEQFF.

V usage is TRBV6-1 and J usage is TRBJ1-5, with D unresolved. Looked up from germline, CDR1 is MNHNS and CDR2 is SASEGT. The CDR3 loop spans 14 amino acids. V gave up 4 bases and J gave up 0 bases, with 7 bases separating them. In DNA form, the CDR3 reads TGTGCCAGCAGTGTGGCCGTTAGCAATCAGCCCCAGCATTTT. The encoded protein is CASSVAVSNQPQHF.

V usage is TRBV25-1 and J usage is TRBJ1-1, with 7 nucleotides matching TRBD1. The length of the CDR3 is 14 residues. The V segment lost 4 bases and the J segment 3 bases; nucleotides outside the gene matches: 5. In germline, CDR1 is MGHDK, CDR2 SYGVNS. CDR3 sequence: CASSVGTVYTEAFF. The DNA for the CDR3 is TGTGCCAGCAGTGTCGGGACAGTCTACACTGAAGCTTTCTTT.

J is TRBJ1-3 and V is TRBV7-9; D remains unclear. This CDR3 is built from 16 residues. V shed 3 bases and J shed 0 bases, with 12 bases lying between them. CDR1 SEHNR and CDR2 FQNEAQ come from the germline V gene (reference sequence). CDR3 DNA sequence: TGTGCCAGCAGCTTTTTACCAGGCTTCTCTGGAAACACCATATATTTT. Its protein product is CASSFLPGFSGNTIYF.

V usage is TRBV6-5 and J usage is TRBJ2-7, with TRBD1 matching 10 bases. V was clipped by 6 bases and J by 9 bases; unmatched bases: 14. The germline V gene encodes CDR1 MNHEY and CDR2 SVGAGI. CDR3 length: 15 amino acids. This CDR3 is CASSPTGGGSFAQYF. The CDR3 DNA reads TGTGCCAGCAGCCCGACAGGGGGCGGAAGCTTTGCGCAGTACTTC.

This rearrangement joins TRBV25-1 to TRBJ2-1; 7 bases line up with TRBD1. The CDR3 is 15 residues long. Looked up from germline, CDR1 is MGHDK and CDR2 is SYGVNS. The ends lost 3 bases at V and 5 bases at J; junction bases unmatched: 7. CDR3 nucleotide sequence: TGTGCCAGCAGTGACTTCGGGACAGCTAACAATGAGCAGTTCTTC. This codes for CASSDFGTANNEQFF.

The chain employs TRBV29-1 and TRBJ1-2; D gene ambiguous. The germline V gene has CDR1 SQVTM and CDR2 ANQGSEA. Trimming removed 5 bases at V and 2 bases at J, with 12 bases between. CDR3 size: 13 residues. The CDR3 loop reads CSVSKRLNYGYTF. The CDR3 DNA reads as TGCAGCGTTTCAAAGCGGCTGAACTATGGCTACACCTTC.

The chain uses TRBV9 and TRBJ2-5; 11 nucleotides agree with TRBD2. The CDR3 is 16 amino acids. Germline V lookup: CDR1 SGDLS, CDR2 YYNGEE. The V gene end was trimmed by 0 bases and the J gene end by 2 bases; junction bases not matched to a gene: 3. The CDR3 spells CASSVAIAGGQETQYF. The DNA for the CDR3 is TGTGCCAGCAGCGTAGCTATAGCGGGAGGGCAAGAGACCCAGTACTTC.

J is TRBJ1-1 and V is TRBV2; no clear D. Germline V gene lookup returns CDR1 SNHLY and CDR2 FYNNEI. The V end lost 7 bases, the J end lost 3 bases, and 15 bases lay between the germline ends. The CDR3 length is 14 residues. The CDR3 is CASIILPDYTEAFF. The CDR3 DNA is TGTGCCAGCATTATCTTACCGGACTACACTGAAGCTTTCTTT.

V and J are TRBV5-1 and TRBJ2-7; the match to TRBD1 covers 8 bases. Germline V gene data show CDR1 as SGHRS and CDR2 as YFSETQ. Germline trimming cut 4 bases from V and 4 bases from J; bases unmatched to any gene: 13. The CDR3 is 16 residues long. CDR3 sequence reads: CASSLVETGARYEQYF. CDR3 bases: TGCGCCAGCAGCCTAGTTGAGACAGGGGCCAGGTACGAGCAGTACTTC.

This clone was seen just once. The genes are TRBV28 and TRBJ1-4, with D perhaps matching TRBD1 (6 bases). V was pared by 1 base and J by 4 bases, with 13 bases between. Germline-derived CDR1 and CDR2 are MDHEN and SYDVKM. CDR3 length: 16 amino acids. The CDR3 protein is CASSLSRTVFNEKLFF. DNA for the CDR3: TGTGCCAGCAGTTTATCCCGGACAGTGTTTAATGAAAAACTGTTTTTT.

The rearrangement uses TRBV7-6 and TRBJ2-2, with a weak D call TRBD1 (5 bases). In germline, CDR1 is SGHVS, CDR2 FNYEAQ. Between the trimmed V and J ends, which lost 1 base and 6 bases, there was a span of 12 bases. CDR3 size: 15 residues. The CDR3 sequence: CASSLVGLGPGELFF. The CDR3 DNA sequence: TGTGCCAGCAGCTTAGTCGGCCTGGGGCCCGGGGAGCTGTTTTTT.

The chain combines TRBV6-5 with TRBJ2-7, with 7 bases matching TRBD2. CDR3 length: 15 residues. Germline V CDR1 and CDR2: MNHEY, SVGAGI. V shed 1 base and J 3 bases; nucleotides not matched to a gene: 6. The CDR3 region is CASSYYRGVGYEQYF. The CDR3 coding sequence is TGTGCCAGCAGTTACTATCGGGGGGTCGGCTACGAGCAGTACTTC.

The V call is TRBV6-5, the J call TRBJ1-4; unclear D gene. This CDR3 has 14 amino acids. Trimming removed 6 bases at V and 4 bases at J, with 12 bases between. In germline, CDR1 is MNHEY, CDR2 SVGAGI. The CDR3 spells CASSPTVRNEKLFF. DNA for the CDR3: TGTGCCAGCAGCCCCACGGTCCGTAATGAAAAACTGTTTTTT.